This T cell receptor (beta chain) is from a study of OX40 agonist ivuxolimab in advanced cancers. About the study as a whole: Ivuxolimab was an agonistic, fully human IgG2 monoclonal antibody directed against OX40 (CD134), a costimulatory receptor. Intravenous ivuxolimab was administered to patients every 2 weeks at six dose levels: 0.01, 0.1, 0.3, 1.5, 3 and 10 mg/kg. Among the 50 to 55 dose-escalation patients, some 20 had hepatocellular carcinoma, roughly 15 melanoma, 9 renal cell carcinoma and 9 head and neck cancer. The dose-escalation cohort was roughly 83% male with a mean age of around 62 years, ranging from 23 to 79. Patients were allowed to have had prior anti-PD-1, anti-PD-L1 or anti-CTLA-4 therapy, and around 40% of the dose-escalation patients had previously received checkpoint inhibitors. Three dose-escalation patients achieved partial responses, one with hepatocellular carcinoma and two with cutaneous melanoma. Peripheral TCRbeta sequencing aimed to test whether ivuxolimab altered TCR sequence diversity and caused clonal T-cell expansion. The paper covers the monotherapy dose-escalation part of the phase I ivuxolimab trial, which included N ≈ 57 patients. What the work shows at the level of the full study, not this receptor alone: Antigen specificity was not determined for the clonally expanded peripheral T cells. At doses from 0.1 to 3.0 mg/kg, clonal expansion was seen in both CD4+ and CD8+ blood T cells between baseline and week 6. Partial responders in the 0.1-3.0 mg/kg groups had among the lowest normalized peripheral clonal expansion, especially among CD8+ T cells. On average, CD8+ T cells showed more expanded clones than CD4+ T cells after ivuxolimab. Low levels of normalized T-cell clonal expansion were also shown by some nonresponding patients.

For sequencing of the TCRbeta CDR3 region, genomic DNA was extracted from the sorted cells. The immunoSEQ Assay was used to sequence the TCRbeta CDR3 regions. Entries here come from immuneACCESS through TCRdb and include only in-frame sequences with V and J called. Some clones fail to appear in such tables; in the studies checked, an unresolved V gene covers under half of the shortfall, and the cause of the remainder is unknown. In this sample the table shows about 33,000 clones, 70% to 85% of which occur a single time. The ten biggest clones cover 11% of the sample. The trial excluded patients who had a history of autoimmune disease or were on systemic immunosuppression. Peripheral blood for TCR sequencing was drawn from every dose cohort at baseline, at cycle 4 day 1 and at cycle 7 day 1. The samples were drawn from a first-in-human, open-label, multicenter phase I dose-escalation trial of ivuxolimab. Adults with locally advanced or metastatic melanoma, renal cell carcinoma, hepatocellular carcinoma or head and neck squamous cell carcinoma were enrolled in the trial. CD4+ and CD8+ T cells were sorted separately from peripheral blood before TCR sequencing.

Sequences LNHDA (CDR1) and SQIVND (CDR2) are obtained from the germline V gene (reference sequence). After removal of 3 bases from V and 3 bases from J, the junction retains 9 bases not matched to a gene. Its CDR3 holds 16 amino acids, cysteine through phenylalanine. CDR3 DNA only is kept here, 48 bases in frame from base 1. Worth noting for this clone: Its antigen target is currently unknown. Within one base of it there is no much larger clone, and no base qualities were kept.

The clonotype was recovered from an adult with an advanced solid tumor such as melanoma, head and neck, liver or kidney cancer. Recombination connected TRBV19 to TRBJ1-2, and TRBD1 aligns with 8 junction nucleotides. The sample consisted of CD4+ or CD8+ T cells sorted from blood, taken in a trial of the OX40 agonist ivuxolimab. The sequenced DNA is TGTGCCAGTAGTATCGACGGACAGGGATATGACTATGGCTACACCTTC. This encodes CASSIDGQGYDYGYTF.